One and the same sample provided the 30 T cell receptor beta chains below, sequenced in a study of cytomegalovirus exposure and HLA in healthy donors. PCR used 60 Vbeta primers and 13 Jbeta primers. Profiling relied on immunoSEQ multiplex PCR, and the TCRdb table lists in-frame clones only, not all of them. The data show roughly 110,000 clones, 70% to 80% seen once. The sequencing sample was made of PBMCs. These receptors originate from a woman aged 35 to 49 in good health and CMV-seropositive.

This chain connects TRBV11-2 to TRBJ1-1, with 8 bases aligning to TRBD1. V lost 5 bases to trimming and J lost 11 bases; unmatched junction nucleotides: 10. Germline loops: CDR1 SGHAT, CDR2 FQNNGV. The CDR3 length is 13 residues. The CDR3 nucleotides read TGTGCCAGCAGCGTGGACAGGGAGCCGATGGCTTTCTTT. Protein product: CASSVDREPMAFF.

The chain links TRBV4-3 to TRBJ1-2; unclear D gene. The germline V gene encodes CDR1 LGHNA and CDR2 YSLEER. V was pared by 0 bases and J by 3 bases, with 14 bases between. The CDR3 has 16 residues. CDR3: CASSQDLGRHDYGYTF. CDR3 DNA sequence: TGCGCCAGCAGCCAAGATTTGGGCCGGCACGACTATGGCTACACCTTC.

V is TRBV5-1 and J is TRBJ2-2; 7 nucleotides agree with TRBD2. The germline V gene encodes CDR1 SGHRS and CDR2 YFSETQ. The CDR3 totals 15 residues. Trimming took 4 bases from V and 5 from J; bases not matched to a gene: 8. This chain's CDR3 is CASSGRADGTGELFF. The CDR3 coding sequence is TGCGCCAGCAGCGGGAGGGCCGACGGGACCGGGGAGCTGTTTTTT.

This sequence joins TRBV6-6 and TRBJ2-7; 7 nucleotides line up with TRBD1. Germline loops: CDR1 MNHNY, CDR2 SVGAGI (reference sequence). V shed 6 bases, J shed 1 base, and the junction held 9 bases outside the gene matches. The CDR3 is 15 amino acids. The CDR3 here is CASSPGTAISYEQYF. In nucleotides, the CDR3 is TGTGCCAGCAGCCCGGGGACAGCAATATCCTACGAGCAGTACTTC.

The gene calls are TRBV7-2 and TRBJ1-6, with 9 positions matching TRBD1. The ends lost 5 bases at V and 13 bases at J; junction bases unmatched: 9. This CDR3 spans 14 amino acids. Germline loops: CDR1 SGHTA, CDR2 FQGNSA. Here the CDR3 DNA reads TGTGCCAGCAGCATTCCGGGACAGGGCTCGCCCCTCCACTTT. This codes for CASSIPGQGSPLHF.

The chain uses TRBV5-1 and TRBJ2-1, with TRBD1 matching over 7 bases. The V gene's germline CDR1 is SGHRS and CDR2 YFSETQ. J gave up 9 bases and V 4 bases, and 19 bases lay outside the gene matches. This CDR3 has 17 amino acids. CDR3 coding DNA: TGCGCCAGCAGCGCCCCACACGGGACAGAGAGGTCCGGTGAGCAGTTCTTC. This sequence encodes CASSAPHGTERSGEQFF.

The V and J genes are TRBV7-9 and TRBJ2-7, with D perhaps TRBD2 (5 bases). V was trimmed by 3 bases and J by 0 bases, leaving 9 bases between them. CDR3 length: 14 residues. The germline V gene encodes CDR1 SEHNR and CDR2 FQNEAQ (reference sequence). CDR3 nucleotide sequence: TGTGCCAGCAGCTTGGGAGATAGCTCCTACGAGCAGTACTTC. Its protein product is CASSLGDSSYEQYF. The whole variable domain, filled in from reference TRBV7-9 and TRBJ2-7, reads DTGVSQNPRHKITKRGQNVTFRCDPISEHNRLYWYRQTLGQGPEFLTYFQNEAQLEKSRLLSDRFSAERPKGSFSTLEIQRTEQGDSAMYLCASSLGDSSYEQYFGPGTRLTVT.

The rearrangement links TRBV19 to TRBJ2-7; 9 nucleotides match TRBD2. V dropped 2 bases and J dropped 1; count of bases not matched to a gene: 3. The CDR3 covers 15 residues. Germline V gene data show CDR1 as LNHDA and CDR2 as SQIVND (reference sequence). The CDR3 DNA reads as TGTGCCAGTAGTATAATCCTAGCGGGGTCCTACGAGCAGTACTTC. It is translated as CASSIILAGSYEQYF.

The chain couples TRBV29-1 to TRBJ2-1, with no clear D. Germline V CDR1 and CDR2: SQVTM, ANQGSEA. The V end was cut by 6 bases, the J end by 0 bases, with 12 bases between. The CDR3 runs 14 residues. In nucleotides, the CDR3 is TGCAGCGTGATAACCCCGAGCTCCTACAATGAGCAGTTCTTC. It specifies CSVITPSSYNEQFF.

V is TRBV10-3 and J is TRBJ1-1; a weak D match, TRBD1 (6 bases). The CDR3 spans 14 residues. Trimming stripped 7 bases from V and 0 bases from J, with 12 bases between. Germline CDR1 reads ENHRY; CDR2 reads SYGVKD. CDR3 in DNA: TGTGCCATCAATAGGGGGGGTTTGAACACTGAAGCTTTCTTT. It codes for CAINRGGLNTEAFF.

The chain uses TRBV7-2 and TRBJ2-7, with D tentatively TRBD1 (6 bases). From germline, CDR1 is SGHTA and CDR2 FQGNSA. V lost 3 bases and J lost 1, with 10 bases in between. This CDR3 comprises 14 residues. The CDR3 DNA is TGTGCCAGCAGCTTCAACAGGGATTCCTACGAGCAGTACTTC. It is translated as CASSFNRDSYEQYF.

The gene calls are TRBV29-1 and TRBJ1-4; 7 bases are a match to TRBD1. With V trimmed by 0 bases and J by 9 bases, 4 bases remained unmatched. This CDR3 is built from 13 residues. Germline V gene sequence: CDR1 SQVTM, CDR2 ANQGSEA. CDR3 loop: CSVEDPDRKKLFF. CDR3 nucleotide sequence: TGCAGCGTTGAAGACCCGGACAGGAAAAAACTGTTTTTT.

V usage is TRBV18 and J usage is TRBJ2-3; no clear D. The germline CDR1 and CDR2 sequences are KGHSH and LQKENI. The CDR3 runs to 13 residues. Trimming left V 4 bases short and J 1 base short, with 6 bases between. The CDR3 is CASSLSRTDTQYF. The CDR3 bases are TGTGCCAGCTCACTATCCCGCACAGATACGCAGTATTTT.

This rearrangement joins TRBV7-9 to TRBJ2-7, with TRBD2 identical over 7 bases. V shed 5 bases, J shed 2 bases, and the junction held 12 bases outside the gene matches. CDR3 size: 16 residues. Germline CDR1 SEHNR, CDR2 FQNEAQ (reference sequence). As DNA, the CDR3 is TGTGCCAGCAGCCGCCTCGGGAGCGGGGCCACCTACGAGCAGTACTTC. Protein sequence: CASSRLGSGATYEQYF.

This chain connects TRBV5-8 to TRBJ1-5; 8 bases map to TRBD1. V lost 0 bases, J lost 7 bases, and 12 bases stayed unmatched. Germline lookup yields CDR1 SGHTS and CDR2 YDEGEE. CDR3 length equals 17 residues. The CDR3 reads CASSLGQGAPLRQPQHF. CDR3 in DNA: TGTGCCAGCAGCTTGGGGCAGGGGGCACCTCTAAGGCAGCCCCAGCATTTT. Combining the CDR3 with reference TRBV5-8 and TRBJ1-5 gives the whole variable domain EAGVTQSPTHLIKTRGQQATLRCSPISGHTSVYWYQQALGLGLQFLLWYDEGEERNRGNFPPRFSGRQFPNYSSELNVNALELEDSALYLCASSLGQGAPLRQPQHFGDGTRLSIL.

The chain has TRBV19 and TRBJ2-7, with D possibly being TRBD1 (6 bases). Germline assignment: CDR1 LNHDA and CDR2 SQIVND (reference sequence). Trimming took 3 bases from V and 6 from J, leaving 18 bases between them. This CDR3 region has 15 residues. The CDR3 spells CASSINRVRGSEQYF. In nucleotides, the CDR3 is TGTGCCAGTAGTATTAACAGGGTCCGAGGCTCCGAGCAGTACTTC.

This clone has a count of ten or more. V is TRBV6-4 and J is TRBJ2-1; D call uncertain. There are 15 residues in the CDR3. Per the germline V gene, CDR1 is MRHNA and CDR2 is SNTAGT. V was trimmed by 5 bases and J by 1 base, leaving 12 bases between them. In DNA, the CDR3 is TGTGCCAGCAGTTACGCGGCTACTTCCTACAATGAGCAGTTCTTC. Its translation: CASSYAATSYNEQFF.

The chain couples TRBV30 to TRBJ2-7, with D possibly TRBD1 on 6 matching bases. Germline lookup yields CDR1 GTSNPN and CDR2 SVGIG (reference sequence). Trimming shortened V by 0 bases and J by 7 bases, and 13 bases separated the two germline ends. The CDR3 totals 13 residues. The CDR3 region is CAWSVGQGWEQYF. The CDR3, as DNA: TGTGCCTGGAGTGTGGGACAAGGGTGGGAGCAGTACTTC. Full variable domain (outside the CDR3, taken from reference TRBV30 and TRBJ2-7): SQTIHQWPATLVQPVGSPLSLECTVEGTSNPNLYWYRQAAGRGLQLLFYSVGIGQISSEVPQNLSASRPQDRQFILSSKKLLLSDSGFYLCAWSVGQGWEQYFGPGTRLTVT.

V usage is TRBV4-1 and J usage is TRBJ1-5, with a weak D call TRBD1 (5 bases). This CDR3 is 14 amino acids long. Germline V lookup: CDR1 MGHRA, CDR2 YSYEKL. Trimming stripped 7 bases from V and 9 bases from J, with 19 bases between. The CDR3 DNA is TGCGCCAGCACCGACAGAGCAAGAGGACGGCCCCAGCATTTT. Protein product: CASTDRARGRPQHF.

The table lists this clone with a count of one. The V gene is TRBV7-9, the J gene TRBJ1-6; TRBD1 aligns across 7 bases. The germline CDR1 and CDR2 sequences are SEHNR and FQNEAQ (reference sequence). The CDR3 has 14 residues. The ends lost 4 bases at V and 5 bases at J; junction bases unmatched: 2. In DNA form, the CDR3 reads TGTGCCAGCAGCTACAGGGGCGATAATTCACCCCTCCACTTT. Protein sequence: CASSYRGDNSPLHF.

This chain links TRBV14 with TRBJ1-1, with unresolved D. CDR1 SGHDN and CDR2 FVKESK come from the germline V gene. V lost 1 base to trimming and J lost 1 base, with 4 bases between them. There are 13 residues in the CDR3. The CDR3 coding sequence is TGTGCCAGCAGCCAAGCAGAGAACACTGAAGCTTTCTTT. Residues: CASSQAENTEAFF.

This clone was counted a few times. The V gene is TRBV25-1, the J gene TRBJ1-4; D is possibly TRBD1 (6 bases). V lost 5 bases and J 5 bases, leaving 21 bases between the germline ends. The CDR3 spans 17 residues. The V gene's germline CDR1 is MGHDK and CDR2 SYGVNS. The CDR3 region is CASSRGDGGQLNEKLFF. Written as DNA, the CDR3 is TGTGCCAGCAGTAGGGGTGATGGCGGACAGCTGAATGAAAAACTGTTTTTT.

The chain combines TRBV29-1 with TRBJ1-1; D gene uncertain. There are 13 residues in the CDR3. Germline CDR1 SQVTM, CDR2 ANQGSEA. Trimming took 4 bases from V and 0 from J, leaving 9 bases between them. The CDR3, as DNA: TGCAGCGTTGTGGGGAGGATGAACACTGAAGCTTTCTTT. Its protein product is CSVVGRMNTEAFF.

This chain links TRBV5-6 with TRBJ1-2; TRBD1 is a possible D gene (5 bases). V was trimmed by 4 bases and J by 4 bases, leaving 14 bases between them. This CDR3 contains 14 residues. The germline V gene has CDR1 SGHDT and CDR2 YYEEEE. The CDR3 DNA sequence: TGTGCCAGCAGCCGGGGGGACCCTTTCTATGGCTACACCTTC. This gives the protein CASSRGDPFYGYTF.

The V gene is TRBV9, the J gene TRBJ1-2; 10 bases are shared with TRBD1. Trimming took 0 bases from V and 3 from J; bases not matched to a gene: 14. The CDR3 runs 19 residues. The V gene's germline CDR1 is SGDLS and CDR2 YYNGEE. This chain's CDR3 is CASSVAPSRGQGIDYGYTF. The DNA for the CDR3 is TGTGCCAGCAGCGTAGCTCCGTCTCGGGGACAGGGGATAGACTATGGCTACACCTTC.

The gene calls are TRBV2 and TRBJ1-1; D is perhaps TRBD1 (6 bases). Between the trimmed V and J ends, which lost 3 bases and 1 base, there was a span of 9 bases. CDR1 and CDR2 from the germline V gene are SNHLY and FYNNEI. This CDR3 is 14 amino acids long. The CDR3 DNA is TGTGCCAGCAGTGACCGGACAGCGAACACTGAAGCTTTCTTT. Amino acid sequence: CASSDRTANTEAFF. The full variable domain, its missing parts supplied by reference TRBV2 and TRBJ1-1, is EPEVTQTPSHQVTQMGQEVILRCVPISNHLYFYWYRQILGQKVEFLVSFYNNEISEKSEIFDDQFSVERPDGSNFTLKIRSTKLEDSAMYFCASSDRTANTEAFFGQGTRLTVV.

This clone turned up a few times. The V and J genes are TRBV7-5 and TRBJ2-2; TRBD1, as called in the table, went unchecked against the DNA. TRBV7-5 has pseudogene status. The CDR3 extends over 17 amino acids. The CDR3 sequence: CARSLERDSANTGELFF. CDR3 coding DNA: TGTGCCAGAAGCTTAGAACGAGACAGCGCGAACACCGGGGAGCTGTTTTTT.

V gene TRBV5-1 combines with J gene TRBJ2-7; 8 bases align to TRBD2. Germline V gives CDR1 SGHRS, CDR2 YFSETQ. V trimming: 4 bases; J trimming: 4 bases; junction bases outside the gene matches: 7. This CDR3 is built from 14 residues. The CDR3 DNA reads as TGCGCCAGCAGCATGAGACTAGCGACGTACGAGCAGTACTTC. Protein: CASSMRLATYEQYF.

There are a few counts of this clone. The chain recombines TRBV10-1 with TRBJ1-5; D gene unclear. The CDR3 has 12 residues. In germline, CDR1 is WNHNN, CDR2 SYGVQD (reference sequence). Trimming removed 8 bases from V and 3 bases from J, with 8 bases in between. Here the CDR3 reads CASGRVNQPQHF. The DNA for the CDR3 is TGCGCCAGCGGTAGAGTCAATCAGCCCCAGCATTTT.

The chain uses TRBV4-1 and TRBJ2-1, with 11 nucleotides matching TRBD2. V lost 1 base and J lost 8; bases outside the gene matches: 7. The CDR3 totals 16 residues. CDR1 and CDR2 (germline): MGHRA, YSYEKL. For the CDR3, the DNA is TGCGCCAGCAGCCAAGTTGATCTAGCGGGAGGCGATGAGCAGTTCTTC. Translating gives CASSQVDLAGGDEQFF.